This T cell receptor (beta chain) was identified in a study of control samples from healthy donors and cancer patients. Germline CDR1 and CDR2: SGDLS and YYNGEE. V lost 0 bases to trimming and J lost 7 bases; unmatched junction nucleotides: 9. The CDR3 runs 15 residues. The sample holds one count of this clone. Assay used: immunoSEQ multiplex PCR; TCRdb lists only in-frame clones, some missing. The data contain about 95,000 clones, 88% of them singletons. The sequencing input was blood. This sequence originates from an older woman in good health. V and J are TRBV9 and TRBJ2-7, with 8 bases that match TRBD1. The CDR3 loop is CASSVGQGPAYEQYF. The CDR3 DNA reads TGTGCCAGCAGCGTAGGACAGGGGCCCGCTTATGAGCAGTACTTC.